This TCR beta chain was profiled in a study of cytotoxic CD8 clonotypes in ibrutinib-treated CLL. The wider study: Patients gave response samples after a median approximately eleven months of treatment, range 6 to 36.

Study results and caveats: Sustained-remission and progressing patients diverged in sampling times. T-cell clonality at baseline went above that of age-matched healthy donors and rose and fell with circulating CD8+ T-cell counts.

Trimming cost V 0 bases and J 2 bases, with 7 bases left between them. This CDR3 is built from 13 residues. Germline V gene sequence: CDR1 GTSNPN, CDR2 SVGIG (reference sequence). Using immunoSEQ multiplex PCR, the repertoire was profiled, and TCRdb retains in-frame clones only, with some absent. This table has 200,000 to 250,000 clones, more than 65% appearing once. In the case of this clone: Its cognate antigen is unknown.

The sequencing here drew on PBMCs, taken after 12 months of ibrutinib treatment. This receptor was obtained from a human donor with chronic lymphocytic leukemia. The chain recombines TRBV30 with TRBJ1-1; D might be TRBD1 (5 bases). The DNA of the CDR3 is TGTGCCTGGAGTGTACAGGAAAACACTGAAGCTTTCTTT. Translated, it gives CAWSVQENTEAFF. The full variable domain, rest sourced from reference TRBV30 and TRBJ1-1, is SQTIHQWPATLVQPVGSPLSLECTVEGTSNPNLYWYRQAAGRGLQLLFYSVGIGQISSEVPQNLSASRPQDRQFILSSKKLLLSDSGFYLCAWSVQENTEAFFGQGTRLTVV.